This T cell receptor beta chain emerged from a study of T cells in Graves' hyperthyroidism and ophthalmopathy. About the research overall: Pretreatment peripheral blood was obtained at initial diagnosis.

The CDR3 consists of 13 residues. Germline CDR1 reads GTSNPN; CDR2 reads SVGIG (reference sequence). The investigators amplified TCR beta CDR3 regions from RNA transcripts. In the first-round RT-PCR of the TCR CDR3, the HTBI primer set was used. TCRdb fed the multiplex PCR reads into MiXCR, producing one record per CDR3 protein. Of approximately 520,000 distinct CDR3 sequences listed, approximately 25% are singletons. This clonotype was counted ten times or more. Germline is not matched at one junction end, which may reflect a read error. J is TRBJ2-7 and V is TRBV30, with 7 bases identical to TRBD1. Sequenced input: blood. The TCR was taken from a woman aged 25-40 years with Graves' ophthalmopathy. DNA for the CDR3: TGTGCCTGGAGTGTTCGACAGGGAATGGATACGGACTTC. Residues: CAWSVRQGMDTDF.